The present T cell receptor (beta chain) was sequenced within a study of T cell repertoires in cytomegalovirus infection. Concerning this clonotype itself: What it recognizes is unknown.

This CDR3 has 14 amino acids. CDR1 is SQVTM and CDR2 is ANQGSEA in the germline V gene. Deletions cut 0 bases from V and 3 bases from J, with 12 bases between. A single record per CDR3 protein comes from TCRdb applying MiXCR to the reads. The sample gives about a million distinct CDR3 sequences, 30% to 40% of which show up once; about an eighth is in the top ten. Sequenced material: cultured CD8+ T cells from PBMCs, taken from culture after CMV antigen stimulation. This TCR was recovered from a human donor in good health (CMV status not recorded). Some clones in this sample may be carry-over from other donors' samples. The chain employs TRBV29-1 and TRBJ2-7, with D perhaps matching TRBD2 (6 bases). CDR3 loop: CSVEDRGTDYEQYF. DNA for the CDR3: TGCAGCGTTGAAGATAGAGGGACTGACTACGAGCAGTACTTC.